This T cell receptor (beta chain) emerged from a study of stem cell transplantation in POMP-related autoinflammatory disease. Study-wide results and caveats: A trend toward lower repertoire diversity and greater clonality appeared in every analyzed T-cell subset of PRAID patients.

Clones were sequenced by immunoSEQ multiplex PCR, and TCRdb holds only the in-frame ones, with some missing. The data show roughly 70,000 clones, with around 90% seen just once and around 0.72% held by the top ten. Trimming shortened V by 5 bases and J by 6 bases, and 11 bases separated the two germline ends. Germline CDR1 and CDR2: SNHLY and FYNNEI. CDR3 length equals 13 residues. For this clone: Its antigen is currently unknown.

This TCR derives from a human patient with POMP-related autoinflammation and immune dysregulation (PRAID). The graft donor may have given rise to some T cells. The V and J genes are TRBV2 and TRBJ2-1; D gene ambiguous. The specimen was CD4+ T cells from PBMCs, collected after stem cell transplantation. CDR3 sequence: CASSMTVINEQFF. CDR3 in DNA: TGTGCCAGCAGTATGACTGTCATCAATGAGCAGTTCTTC. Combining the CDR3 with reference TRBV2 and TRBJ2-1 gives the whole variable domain EPEVTQTPSHQVTQMGQEVILRCVPISNHLYFYWYRQILGQKVEFLVSFYNNEISEKSEIFDDQFSVERPDGSNFTLKIRSTKLEDSAMYFCASSMTVINEQFFGPGTRLTVL.